The rows below give T cell receptor beta chains drawn from one sample of a study of cytomegalovirus exposure and HLA in healthy donors. The repertoire was sequenced with immunoSEQ multiplex PCR; TCRdb's copy has only in-frame clones and lacks some. The sample lists approximately 200,000 clones; 82% were seen once. Input material: PBMCs. The receptors come from a boy between 2 and 10 years old in good health and CMV-seronegative. Both conserved end residues are part of each CDR3. Fields, in order: V gene, D gene, clone size, J gene, CDR3 protein, CDR3 DNA. The D gene is left open where the match is weak. The size field is filled for only some rows; it gives once, few, many or a size class.

>TRBV4-3|TRBD1|-|TRBJ1-2
CASSQEEDRALVYGYTF
TGCGCCAGCAGCCAAGAGGAGGACAGGGCCCTCGTTTATGGCTACACCTTC
>TRBV4-1|-|-|TRBJ2-7
CASSQAPYYEQYF
TGCGCCAGCAGCCAGGCTCCGTACTACGAGCAGTACTTC
>TRBV6-1|TRBD1|few|TRBJ1-2
CASSERRTGFFRGYTF
TGTGCCAGCAGTGAGAGACGGACAGGGTTTTTCCGGGGCTACACCTTC
>TRBV18|-|-|TRBJ1-4
CASSPPGSTNEKLFF
TGTGCCAGCTCACCTCCAGGGTCAACTAATGAAAAACTGTTTTTT
>TRBV19|-|-|TRBJ1-1
CASSNRPNSLNTEAFF
TGTGCCAGTAGTAACAGGCCAAATAGCCTGAACACTGAAGCTTTCTTT
>TRBV15|TRBD1|-|TRBJ1-2
CATSRAATYPQTGLYGYTF
TGTGCCACCAGCAGAGCCGCCACCTACCCACAGACAGGGCTATATGGCTACACCTTC
>TRBV5-6|TRBD1|-|TRBJ1-2
CASSRDSPNYGYTF
TGTGCCAGCAGCCGGGACAGCCCTAACTATGGCTACACCTTC
>TRBV4-2|TRBD2|-|TRBJ2-5
CASSQESGGAPGTQYF
TGTGCCAGCAGCCAAGAGAGCGGGGGGGCCCCGGGGACCCAGTACTTC
>TRBV5-4|TRBD1|-|TRBJ1-3
CASSVDRAGNTIYF
TGTGCCAGCAGCGTGGACAGGGCTGGAAACACCATATATTTT
>TRBV9|TRBD2|-|TRBJ2-1
CASSGGGNNEQFF
TGTGCCAGCAGCGGGGGGGGGAACAATGAGCAGTTCTTC
>TRBV5-1|TRBD2|-|TRBJ2-2
CASSSGLAGGRTGELFF
TGCGCCAGCAGCTCCGGACTAGCGGGGGGGCGCACCGGGGAGCTGTTTTTT
>TRBV10-3|-|-|TRBJ1-1
CAISGVGGNTEAFF
TGTGCCATCAGTGGGGTAGGGGGGAACACTGAAGCTTTCTTT
>TRBV4-2|-|-|TRBJ1-3
CASRPSGNTIYF
TGTGCCAGCAGGCCTTCCGGGAACACCATATATTTT
>TRBV30|-|-|TRBJ1-2
CAWSVPLNYGYTF
TGTGCCTGGAGTGTTCCCCTTAACTATGGCTACACCTTC
>TRBV5-1|TRBD2|-|TRBJ2-5
CASSDSGGAKTQYF
TGCGCCAGCAGCGATAGCGGGGGGGCCAAGACCCAGTACTTC
>TRBV5-1|-|-|TRBJ2-1
CASSLNSVSYNEQFF
TGCGCCAGCAGCTTGAACAGTGTCTCCTACAATGAGCAGTTCTTC
>TRBV6-1|TRBD2|-|TRBJ2-7
CASSNLAGGLYEQYF
TGTGCCAGCAGTAATCTAGCGGGGGGACTCTACGAGCAGTACTTC
>TRBV4-3|-|-|TRBJ1-5
CASSQDLGGAGGQPQHF
TGCGCCAGCAGCCAAGATTTAGGGGGGGCAGGAGGTCAGCCCCAGCATTTT
>TRBV4-2|TRBD2|-|TRBJ2-3
CASSLGLAGGSTQYF
TGTGCCAGCAGCCTCGGACTAGCGGGGGGTAGTACGCAGTATTTT
>TRBV5-4|TRBD1|-|TRBJ2-7
CASSLSGTATYEQYF
TGTGCCAGCAGCTTATCCGGGACAGCCACTTACGAGCAGTACTTC
>TRBV6-5|TRBD1|-|TRBJ1-4
CASRGTGSDEKLFF
TGTGCCAGCAGAGGGACAGGGTCTGATGAAAAACTGTTTTTT
>TRBV7-3|TRBD2|-|TRBJ2-1
CASSPHWTSGYNEQFF
TGTGCCAGCAGCCCCCACTGGACTAGCGGCTACAATGAGCAGTTCTTC
>TRBV13|-|-|TRBJ1-6
CASSPRRGHSPLHF
TGTGCCAGCAGCCCCCGGCGAGGGCATTCACCCCTCCACTTT
>TRBV7-3|TRBD1|few|TRBJ2-3
CASSSWGQLTDTQYF
TGTGCCAGCAGCTCCTGGGGACAGTTAACAGATACGCAGTATTTT
>TRBV6-5|TRBD2|-|TRBJ2-3
CASSYGAGGLGDTQYF
TGTGCCAGCAGTTATGGGGCGGGGGGGCTCGGAGATACGCAGTATTTT
>TRBV7-3|-|-|TRBJ1-6
CASSPTPQSPLHF
TGTGCCAGCAGCCCTACCCCACAGTCACCCCTCCACTTT
>TRBV14|-|-|TRBJ1-6
CASSQAGGVSYNSPLHF
TGTGCCAGCAGCCAAGCTGGAGGGGTATCCTATAATTCACCCCTCCACTTT
>TRBV30|TRBD1|-|TRBJ1-1
CAWGRTGGILEAFF
TGTGCCTGGGGGAGAACAGGGGGGATACTTGAAGCTTTCTTT
>TRBV7-2|-|-|TRBJ1-2
CASSLGQPRDYGYTF
TGTGCCAGCAGCTTAGGCCAACCCCGGGACTATGGCTACACCTTC